Shown below are 26 T cell receptor beta chains from a single sample sequenced in a study of T-cell reconstitution after alpha-beta-depleted transplantation in children. Unique molecular identifiers were used to barcode this TCRbeta library. One entry per CDR3 protein, called by TCRdb with MiXCR from the PCR reads. The sample has about 200,000 distinct CDR3 sequences, 5% to 7.5% seen once. This specimen was PBMCs, taken before TCRalphabeta/CD19-depleted stem cell transplant. These receptor sequences come from a girl younger than two with combined immunodeficiency, due to receive a stem cell transplant.

This clonotype was picked up a small number of times. The chain couples TRBV29-1 to TRBJ1-2, with a weak D call TRBD1 (5 bases). V dropped 3 bases and J dropped 0 bases, with 17 bases sitting between them. The germline gives CDR1 SQVTM, CDR2 ANQGSEA. The CDR3 totals 16 residues. CDR3 amino acids: CSVELQGPGSNYGYTF. CDR3 bases: TGCAGCGTTGAGCTCCAGGGCCCGGGATCTAACTATGGCTACACCTTC.

This clonotype came up a few times. The V and J genes are TRBV9 and TRBJ2-1; D perhaps matches TRBD2 (7 bases). The CDR3 runs 18 residues. Germline values: CDR1 SGDLS, CDR2 YYNGEE. Trimming removed 3 bases at V and 7 bases at J, with 26 bases between. CDR3 region: CASSAPRRWGGRGNEQFF. Written as DNA, the CDR3 is TGTGCCAGCAGCGCACCTCGCAGATGGGGGGGCCGGGGGAATGAGCAGTTCTTC.

There are many counts of this clonotype. The chain links TRBV12-3 or TRBV12-4 to TRBJ2-1; the match to TRBD1 covers 9 bases. This CDR3 has 15 residues. The V segment lost 5 bases and the J segment 6 bases; nucleotides outside the gene matches: 8. CDR3 residues: CASSTPGQGLNEQFF. CDR3 sequence (DNA): TGTGCCAGCAGTACTCCGGGACAGGGCCTCAATGAGCAGTTCTTC.

Many counts were recorded for this clonotype. The chain carries TRBV6-5 and TRBJ1-4; the match to TRBD1 covers 8 bases. Looked up from germline, CDR1 is MNHEY and CDR2 is SVGAGI. The CDR3 is made up of 16 amino acids. The J segment lost 7 bases and the V segment lost 2 bases, leaving 9 bases of the junction unmatched. The CDR3 sequence: CASSYGAGGVREKLFF. The CDR3 nucleotides are TGTGCCAGCAGTTACGGGGCAGGGGGCGTCCGTGAAAAACTGTTTTTT.

This clonotype was seen more than once but under ten times. This chain uses TRBV28 with TRBJ2-1, with TRBD2 matching over 14 bases. Germline-derived CDR1 and CDR2 are MDHEN and SYDVKM. CDR3 length equals 16 residues. V was pared by 7 bases and J by 6 bases, with 8 bases of the junction left unmatched. The CDR3 bases are TGTGCCAGCACCCTAGGGACTAGCGGGGGCCCCAATGAGCAGTTCTTC. Translated, it gives CASTLGTSGGPNEQFF.

Concerning this clonotype itself: A read error may be the cause here, since a much bigger clone is one base away. The chain uses TRBV5-1 and TRBJ2-2; D not resolved. Germline assignment: CDR1 SGHRS and CDR2 YFSETQ. CDR3 length: 16 amino acids. CDR3 DNA sequence: TGCGTCAGCAGCTTGGCGATCCCCCCGAACACCGGGGAGCTGTTTTTT. Translation gives CVSSLAIPPNTGELFF.

Many counts were recorded for this clonotype. The chain couples TRBV5-1 to TRBJ1-1; 7 bases fit TRBD1. Germline loops: CDR1 SGHRS, CDR2 YFSETQ. Trimming removed 4 bases from V and 1 base from J; junction bases left unmatched: 13. This CDR3 comprises 17 residues. DNA for the CDR3: TGCGCCAGCAGCCCGGGACAGAGAGCAAACTCGAACACTGAAGCTTTCTTT. This encodes CASSPGQRANSNTEAFF.

Ten or more counts support this clonotype. V gene TRBV9 combines with J gene TRBJ2-7; 7 bases agree with TRBD2. Germline V gives CDR1 SGDLS, CDR2 YYNGEE. CDR3 length: 13 residues. The V segment lost 2 bases and the J segment 6 bases; nucleotides outside the gene matches: 5. The DNA of the CDR3 is TGTGCCAGCAGCGTGGGTAGCGGGCTCGAGCAGTACTTC. It yields the protein CASSVGSGLEQYF.

In its sample, this clonotype was seen many times. The chain combines TRBV7-2 with TRBJ1-1; D unresolved. There are 14 residues in the CDR3. V lost 5 bases, J lost 2 bases, and 12 bases lay in between. Germline CDR1 and CDR2: SGHTA and FQGNSA. The CDR3 DNA is TGTGCCAGCAGCAAAGGTGGGGTAAACACTGAAGCTTTCTTT. This gives the protein CASSKGGVNTEAFF.

This clonotype was counted at least ten times. The chain employs TRBV7-9 and TRBJ2-2; 8 bases fit TRBD1. Germline V gene sequence: CDR1 SEHNR, CDR2 FQNEAQ (reference sequence). J lost 4 bases, V lost 2 bases, and 0 bases had no gene match. There are 14 residues in the CDR3. The CDR3 sequence: CASSLQGATGELFF. For the CDR3, the DNA is TGTGCCAGCAGCTTACAGGGGGCCACCGGGGAGCTGTTTTTT.

This clonotype has just a few counts. The chain has TRBV18 and TRBJ1-1; D unresolved. Trimming removed 8 bases at V and 1 base at J, with 14 bases between. Germline V gene data show CDR1 as KGHSH and CDR2 as LQKENI. The CDR3 is 14 amino acids. CDR3 sequence reads: CASQPQVENTEAFF. The CDR3, as DNA: TGTGCCAGCCAGCCTCAGGTAGAGAACACTGAAGCTTTCTTT.

This clonotype was seen many times. The chain joins TRBV7-9 to TRBJ2-3; the D gene is possibly TRBD2 (6 bases). CDR1 and CDR2 from the germline V gene are SEHNR and FQNEAQ (reference sequence). This CDR3 has 14 residues. V dropped 5 bases and J dropped 4 bases, with 13 bases sitting between them. The CDR3 is CASSPPGVSDTQYF. CDR3 coding DNA: TGTGCCAGCAGCCCCCCGGGGGTTTCAGATACGCAGTATTTT.

At least ten counts were recorded for this clonotype. This chain links TRBV12-3 or TRBV12-4 with TRBJ2-7; D perhaps matches TRBD1 (6 bases). The CDR3 consists of 13 residues. The V and J ends lost 5 bases and 3 bases respectively, with 11 bases between them. CDR3 sequence (DNA): TGTGCCAGCAGTCCGGGACACCACTACGAGCAGTACTTC. Its translation is CASSPGHHYEQYF.

Ten or more counts support this clonotype. The chain couples TRBV3-1 to TRBJ2-1, with 8 bases that match TRBD2. With 0 bases clipped from V and 8 bases from J, the junction kept 12 bases outside the gene matches. This CDR3 is 17 amino acids long. Germline loops: CDR1 LGHDT, CDR2 YNNKEL (reference sequence). Here the CDR3 reads CASSQEVAGFPRDEQFF. The DNA of the CDR3 is TGTGCCAGCAGCCAAGAAGTAGCGGGGTTTCCCAGGGATGAGCAGTTCTTC.

This clonotype was seen many times. The rearrangement links TRBV29-1 to TRBJ1-3; TRBD1 matches at 7 bases. This CDR3 contains 13 residues. Germline loops: CDR1 SQVTM, CDR2 ANQGSEA. Unmatched junction bases numbered 6, after V lost 6 bases and J lost 4 bases. CDR3 nucleotide sequence: TGCAGCGTCTCAGGGGGACGGGGAAACACCATATATTTT. Its protein is CSVSGGRGNTIYF.

At least ten counts were recorded for this clonotype. The chain combines TRBV7-9 with TRBJ2-2; the D is unclear. Trimming cost V 5 bases and J 1 base, with 11 bases left between them. This CDR3 comprises 15 residues. From germline, CDR1 is SEHNR and CDR2 FQNEAQ (reference sequence). CDR3 DNA: TGTGCCAGCAGCGATAAAGCGTTGAACACCGGGGAGCTGTTTTTT. Amino acid sequence: CASSDKALNTGELFF.

This clonotype was picked up many times. The V and J genes are TRBV4-1 and TRBJ2-1, with 9 nucleotides matching TRBD2. V was pared by 2 bases and J by 9 bases, with 8 bases of the junction left unmatched. The CDR3 contains 15 residues. Germline V CDR1 and CDR2: MGHRA, YSYEKL. The CDR3 bases are TGCGCCAGCAGCCAAAGGGCGGGAGGGCCGGTTGAGCAGTTCTTC. Its translation is CASSQRAGGPVEQFF.

This clonotype was observed at least ten times. The CDR3 DNA reads TGTGCCAGCAGCCAAGATTTCCTAGCGGGGGGGCAAAATGAGCAGTTCTTC. This codes for CASSQDFLAGGQNEQFF. This sequence joins TRBV4-2 and TRBJ2-1; 12 positions match TRBD2. Losses at the gene ends were 0 bases for V and 7 bases for J; bases not matched to a gene: 7. Germline V lookup: CDR1 LGHNA, CDR2 YNFKEQ. The CDR3 totals 17 residues.

This clonotype was recorded many times. This chain connects TRBV9 to TRBJ2-7; 10 nucleotides match TRBD1. J was trimmed by 5 bases and V by 3 bases; bases with no gene match: 11. Germline CDR1 SGDLS, CDR2 YYNGEE. The CDR3 extends over 16 amino acids. This CDR3 is CASSEGGTGDLDEQYF. As DNA, the CDR3 is TGTGCCAGCAGCGAGGGGGGGACAGGGGATTTGGACGAGCAGTACTTC. The whole variable domain, remainder taken from reference TRBV9 and TRBJ2-7, is DSGVTQTPKHLITATGQRVTLRCSPRSGDLSVYWYQQSLDQGLQFLIQYYNGEERAKGNILERFSAQQFPDLHSELNLSSLELGDSALYFCASSEGGTGDLDEQYFGPGTRLTVT.

In this sample, this clonotype turned up many times. The V and J genes are TRBV12-3 or TRBV12-4 and TRBJ2-7; D gene unclear. This CDR3 is 15 amino acids long. Trimming pared 8 bases from V and 1 base from J, leaving 18 bases between. The CDR3 loop reads CASSPWTSGSYEQYF. The CDR3 DNA follows: TGTGCCAGCTCCCCTTGGACGTCCGGATCCTACGAGCAGTACTTC.

This chain connects TRBV4-3 to TRBJ2-7; tentative D call: TRBD2 (6 bases). This CDR3 is built from 15 residues. Germline V CDR1 and CDR2: LGHNA, YSLEER. V was shortened by 0 bases and J by 2 bases, with 11 bases between the two germline ends. As DNA, the CDR3 is TGCGCCAGCAGCCAAGATTCGGGGAGGACCTACGAGCAGTACTTC. Its protein product is CASSQDSGRTYEQYF.

This clonotype was seen repeatedly, ten times or more. V and J are TRBV5-1 and TRBJ2-1, with D perhaps TRBD1 or TRBD2 (6 bases each). Germline CDR1 and CDR2: SGHRS and YFSETQ. With 6 bases removed from V and 4 bases from J, the gap between germline ends came to 17 bases. This CDR3 comprises 15 residues. This CDR3 reads CASTPMGGRYNEQFF. CDR3 in DNA: TGCGCCAGCACCCCTATGGGGGGCCGGTACAATGAGCAGTTCTTC.

This clonotype was observed at least ten times. V is TRBV4-3 and J is TRBJ2-3; 10 positions match TRBD1. Unmatched junction bases numbered 4, after V lost 5 bases and J lost 2 bases. Germline CDR1 LGHNA, CDR2 YSLEER. The CDR3 is 15 amino acids. This CDR3 is CASSYGTGVTDTQYF. The CDR3 DNA sequence: TGCGCCAGCAGCTACGGGACAGGGGTCACAGATACGCAGTATTTT.

This clonotype has just one count. DNA for the CDR3: TGTGCCAGCAGCTTAGATCGGACAGCCAGCTATGGCTACACCTTC. Its translation is CASSLDRTASYGYTF. J is TRBJ1-2 and V is TRBV11-2, with D tentatively TRBD1 (6 bases). This CDR3 contains 15 residues. V lost 0 bases, J lost 4 bases, and 12 bases lay in between. Per the germline V gene, CDR1 is SGHAT and CDR2 is FQNNGV.

Ten or more counts support this clonotype. This chain links TRBV27 with TRBJ2-3; D is unclear. This CDR3 spans 16 amino acids. Looked up from germline, CDR1 is MNHEY and CDR2 is SMNVEV (reference sequence). Trimming took off 2 bases at V and 2 bases at J, with 14 bases between the two ends. The CDR3 region has the DNA TGTGCCAGCAGTTTACGGGCCCCTCCGTCCACAGATACGCAGTATTTT. Its protein is CASSLRAPPSTDTQYF.

This clonotype was seen many times. The chain links TRBV28 to TRBJ2-1; D gene uncertain. Germline V gives CDR1 MDHEN, CDR2 SYDVKM. The CDR3 totals 15 residues. Trimming pared 3 bases from V and 0 bases from J, leaving 9 bases between. The CDR3 DNA follows: TGTGCCAGCAGTTTGGTCGATAGCTCCTACAATGAGCAGTTCTTC. Amino acids: CASSLVDSSYNEQFF.